The entry below gives a single T cell receptor (beta chain) sequence along with its context. Here immunoSEQ multiplex PCR was the method, and the copy in TCRdb shows in-frame clones only, minus some. The sample has fewer than 1 million clones, about 96% seen once. The data originate from a study of shared clonotypes between healthy human individuals. Terminally differentiated effector memory CD45RA+ cells were excluded from the naive CD8 cells, which were CD45RO-negative and positively selected for CCR7. V dropped 3 bases and J dropped 7 bases, with 16 bases sitting between them. The germline V gene encodes CDR1 MNHEY and CDR2 SMNVEV (reference sequence). The CDR3 spans 15 residues.

The receptor was derived from a man under 40 in good health. This sequence joins TRBV27 and TRBJ2-1; no clear D gene. The sample taken for sequencing was naive CD8+ T cells sorted from blood. CDR3 in amino acids: CASSFGSSFGNEQFF. In DNA, the CDR3 is TGTGCCAGCAGTTTTGGATCCTCATTTGGGAATGAGCAGTTCTTC.